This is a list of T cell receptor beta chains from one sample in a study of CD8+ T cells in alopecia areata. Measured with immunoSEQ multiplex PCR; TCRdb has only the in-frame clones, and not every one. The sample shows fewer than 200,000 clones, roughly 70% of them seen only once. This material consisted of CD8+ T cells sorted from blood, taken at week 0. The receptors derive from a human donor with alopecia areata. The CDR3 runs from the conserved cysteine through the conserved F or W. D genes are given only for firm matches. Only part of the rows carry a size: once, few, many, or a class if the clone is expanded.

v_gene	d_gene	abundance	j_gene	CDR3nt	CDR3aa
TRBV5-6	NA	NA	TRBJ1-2	TGTGCCAGCACCCGCAGTTCGACCTGGGACTATGGCTACACCTTC	CASTRSSTWDYGYTF
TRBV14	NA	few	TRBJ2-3	TGTGCCAGCAGCCAATGGACAGTAGTAGATACGCAGTATTTT	CASSQWTVVDTQYF
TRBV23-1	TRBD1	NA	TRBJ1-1	TGCGCCAGCAGAACAGGGGGGAACACTGAAGCTTTCTTT	CASRTGGNTEAFF
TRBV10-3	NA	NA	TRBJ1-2	TGTGCCATCAGTGGCGGTCCAGGGGACTATGGCTACACCTTC	CAISGGPGDYGYTF
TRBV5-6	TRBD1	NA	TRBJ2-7	TGTGCCAGCAGCTTGGGGACAGGGAAGTACGAGCAGTACTTC	CASSLGTGKYEQYF
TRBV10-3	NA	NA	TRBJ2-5	TGTGCCATCAGTGAGTCGGTTCACCAGGAGACCCAGTACTTC	CAISESVHQETQYF
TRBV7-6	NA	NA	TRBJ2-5	TGTGCCAGCAGCTTAAGTGTACAAGAGACCCAGTACTTC	CASSLSVQETQYF
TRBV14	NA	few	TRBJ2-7	TGTGCCAGCAGCCAAGTAGGGTACGAGCAGTACTTC	CASSQVGYEQYF
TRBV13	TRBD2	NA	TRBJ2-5	TGTGCCAGCAGCTTATTTAGCGGGGGGGCAGGAGAGACCCAGTACTTC	CASSLFSGGAGETQYF
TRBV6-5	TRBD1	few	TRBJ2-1	TGTGCCAGCAGTCCATGGACAGGGGGGGATGAGCAGTTCTTC	CASSPWTGGDEQFF
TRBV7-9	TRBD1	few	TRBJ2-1	TGTGCCAGCAGCTTTCGGGACAGTTCCTACAATGAGCAGTTCTTC	CASSFRDSSYNEQFF
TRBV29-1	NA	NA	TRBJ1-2	TGCAGCGTTGGATGGGTTCCATATGGCTACACCTTC	CSVGWVPYGYTF
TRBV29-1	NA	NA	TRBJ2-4	TGCAGCGTGACTGGGCGAGCCAAAAACATTCAGTACTTC	CSVTGRAKNIQYF
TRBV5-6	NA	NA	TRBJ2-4	TGTGCCAGCAGATCGCCAGCGAACATTCAGTACTTC	CASRSPANIQYF
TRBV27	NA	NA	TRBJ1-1	TGTGCCAGCAGTTTCAGGGTGAACACTGAAGCTTTCTTT	CASSFRVNTEAFF
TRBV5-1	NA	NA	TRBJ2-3	TGCGCCAGCAGCCTGGGGAATGGGGTGAGAGGGGTTCCTACGCAGTATTTT	CASSLGNGVRGVPTQYF
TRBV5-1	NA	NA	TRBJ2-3	TGCGCCAGCAGCTCGGACCAATACACAGATACGCAGTATTTT	CASSSDQYTDTQYF
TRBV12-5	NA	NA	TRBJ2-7	TGTGCTAGTGGTTTGACAGGGCTTCCCCACGAGCAGTACTTC	CASGLTGLPHEQYF
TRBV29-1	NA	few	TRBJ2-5	TGCAGCGTTGCTGGACCAGAAGAGACCCAGTACTTC	CSVAGPEETQYF
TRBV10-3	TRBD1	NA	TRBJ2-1	TGTGCCATCAGGGGACAGGGGTCCTTCAATGAGCAGTTCTTC	CAIRGQGSFNEQFF
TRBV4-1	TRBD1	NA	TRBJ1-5	TGCGCCAGCAGCCAAGAAGGGACAGGGGGCTTTCAGCCCCAGCATTTT	CASSQEGTGGFQPQHF
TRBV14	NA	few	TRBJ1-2	TGTGCCAGCAGCCAAGGGGGATCCTATGGCTACACCTTC	CASSQGGSYGYTF
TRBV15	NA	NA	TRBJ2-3	TGTGCCACCAGCAAAGCATGGGGGGCCAATACAGATACGCAGTATTTT	CATSKAWGANTDTQYF
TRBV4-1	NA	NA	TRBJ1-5	TGCGCCAGCAGCCAAACGGGGGGGAGGAATCAGCCCCAGCATTTT	CASSQTGGRNQPQHF
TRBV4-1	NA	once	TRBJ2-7	TGCGCCAGCAGCCAAGCGTGGCTAGCGAGCCACGAGCAGTACTTC	CASSQAWLASHEQYF
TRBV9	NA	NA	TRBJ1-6	TGTGCCAGCAGCGAGAGGGACGGCGGGGGCAATTCACCCCTCCACTTT	CASSERDGGGNSPLHF
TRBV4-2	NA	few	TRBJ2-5	TGTGCCAGCAGCGGTGTCGGGGAGACCCAGTACTTC	CASSGVGETQYF
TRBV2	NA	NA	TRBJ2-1	TGTGCCAGCCTGTTCGGTGAGCAGTTCTTC	CASLFGEQFF
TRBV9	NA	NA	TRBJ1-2	TGTGCCAGCAGCGTATCCACCCCCGGAGACTATGGCTACACCTTC	CASSVSTPGDYGYTF
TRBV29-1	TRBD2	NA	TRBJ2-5	TGCAGCGTTGAACTAGCGGGGGGGTGGCAAGAGACCCAGTACTTC	CSVELAGGWQETQYF
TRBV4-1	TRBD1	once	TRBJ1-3	TGCGCCAGCAGCCACCAATGGACAGGGACTGGAAACACCATATATTTT	CASSHQWTGTGNTIYF
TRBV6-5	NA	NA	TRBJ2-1	TGTGCCAGCAGTTACGGGGGAGAAACTGAGCAGTTCTTC	CASSYGGETEQFF
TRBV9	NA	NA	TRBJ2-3	TGTGCCAGCAGCGCAAGCGGTGGCACAGATACGCAGTATTTT	CASSASGGTDTQYF
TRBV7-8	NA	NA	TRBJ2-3	TGTGCCAGCAGCCTGGAAGGGGATCTCCTGGATACGCAGTATTTT	CASSLEGDLLDTQYF
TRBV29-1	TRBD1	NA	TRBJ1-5	TGCAGCGTTCAAGGGACAGGGATTTTGATGAGCAATCAGCCCCAGCATTTT	CSVQGTGILMSNQPQHF